This T cell receptor beta chain stems from a study of T cell repertoires in cytomegalovirus infection. Turning to the study itself: Through public TCR beta signatures, both CMV infection and matching HLA type were indicated.

A single record per CDR3 protein comes from TCRdb applying MiXCR to the reads. The sample records around 630,000 distinct CDR3 sequences, 20% to 25% being singletons. Per the germline V gene, CDR1 is SEHNR and CDR2 is FQNEAQ (reference sequence). The CDR3 runs to 14 residues. V dropped 4 bases and J dropped 5 bases, with 14 bases sitting between them. Findings and caveats of the study: CMV-specific TCR beta clonotypes restricted by HLA-C were the ones dominating the ex vivo response. Totalled public TCR beta family frequency picked out people who carried CMV plus the relevant HLA.

This clonotype came up many times. Its specificity is unknown. The chain recombines TRBV7-9 with TRBJ1-1; tentative D call: TRBD1 (6 bases). Material: CD8+ T cells from PBMCs. The TCR originated in a human donor in good health (CMV status not recorded). Some clones in this sample may be carry-over from other donors' samples. The CDR3: CASSSVGGRTEAFF. CDR3 DNA: TGTGCCAGCAGCTCTGTGGGGGGGCGAACTGAAGCTTTCTTT.